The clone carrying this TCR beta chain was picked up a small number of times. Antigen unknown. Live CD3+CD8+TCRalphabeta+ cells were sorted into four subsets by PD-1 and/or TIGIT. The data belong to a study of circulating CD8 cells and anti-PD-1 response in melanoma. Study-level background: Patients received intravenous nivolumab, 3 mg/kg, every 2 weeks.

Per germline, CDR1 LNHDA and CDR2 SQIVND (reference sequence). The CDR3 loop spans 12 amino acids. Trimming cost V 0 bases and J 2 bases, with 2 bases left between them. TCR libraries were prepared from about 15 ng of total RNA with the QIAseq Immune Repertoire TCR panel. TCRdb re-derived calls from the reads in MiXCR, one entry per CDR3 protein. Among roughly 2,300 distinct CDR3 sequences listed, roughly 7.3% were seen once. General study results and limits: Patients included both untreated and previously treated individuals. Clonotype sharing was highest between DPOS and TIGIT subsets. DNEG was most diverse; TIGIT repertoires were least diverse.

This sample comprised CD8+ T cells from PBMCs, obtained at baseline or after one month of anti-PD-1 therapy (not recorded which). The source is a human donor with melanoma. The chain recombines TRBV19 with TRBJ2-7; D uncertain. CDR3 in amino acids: CASSIDPYEQYF. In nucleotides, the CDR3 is TGTGCCAGTAGTATAGATCCCTACGAGCAGTACTTC.